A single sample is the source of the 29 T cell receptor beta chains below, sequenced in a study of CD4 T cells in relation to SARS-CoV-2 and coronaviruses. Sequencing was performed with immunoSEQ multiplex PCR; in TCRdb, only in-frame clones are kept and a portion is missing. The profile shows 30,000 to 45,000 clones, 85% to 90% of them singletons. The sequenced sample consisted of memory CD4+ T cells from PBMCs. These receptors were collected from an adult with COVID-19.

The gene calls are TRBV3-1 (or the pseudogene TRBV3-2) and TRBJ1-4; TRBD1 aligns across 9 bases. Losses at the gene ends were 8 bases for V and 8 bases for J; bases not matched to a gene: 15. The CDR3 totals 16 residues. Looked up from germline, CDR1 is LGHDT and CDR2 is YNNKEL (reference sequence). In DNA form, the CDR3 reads TGTGCCAGCTCATCGGACCGGGACAGGGCCTTAGAAAAACTGTTTTTT. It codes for CASSSDRDRALEKLFF.

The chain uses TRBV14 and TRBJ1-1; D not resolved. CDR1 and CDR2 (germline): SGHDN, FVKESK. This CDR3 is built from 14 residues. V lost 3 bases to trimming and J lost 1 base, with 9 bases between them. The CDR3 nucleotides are TGTGCCAGCAGCCAGGCGGGAACGAACACTGAAGCTTTCTTT. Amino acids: CASSQAGTNTEAFF.

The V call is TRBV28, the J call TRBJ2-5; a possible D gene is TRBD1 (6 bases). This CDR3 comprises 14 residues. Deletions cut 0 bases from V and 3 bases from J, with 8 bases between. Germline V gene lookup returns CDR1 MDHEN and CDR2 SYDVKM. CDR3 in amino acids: CASSLWRQEETQYF. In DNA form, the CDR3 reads TGTGCCAGCAGTTTATGGAGACAGGAAGAGACCCAGTACTTC. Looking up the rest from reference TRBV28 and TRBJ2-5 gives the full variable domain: DVKVTQSSRYLVKRTGEKVFLECVQDMDHENMFWYRQDPGLGLRLIYFSYDVKMKEKGDIPEGYSVSREKKERFSLILESASTNQTSMYLCASSLWRQEETQYFGPGTRLLVL.

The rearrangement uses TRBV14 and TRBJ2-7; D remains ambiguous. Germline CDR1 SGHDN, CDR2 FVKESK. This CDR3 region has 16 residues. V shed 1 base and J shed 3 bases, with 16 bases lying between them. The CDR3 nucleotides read TGTGCCAGCAGCCAAGGAAACATGGCGAGAGTCTACGAGCAGTACTTC. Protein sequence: CASSQGNMARVYEQYF. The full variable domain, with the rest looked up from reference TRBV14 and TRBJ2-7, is EAGVTQFPSHSVIEKGQTVTLRCDPISGHDNLYWYRRVMGKEIKFLLHFVKESKQDESGMPNNRFLAERTGGTYSTLKVQPAELEDSGVYFCASSQGNMARVYEQYFGPGTRLTVT.

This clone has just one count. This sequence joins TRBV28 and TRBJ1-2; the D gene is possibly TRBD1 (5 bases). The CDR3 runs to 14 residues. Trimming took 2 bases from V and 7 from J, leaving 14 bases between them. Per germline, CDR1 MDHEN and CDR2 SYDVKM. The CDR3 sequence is CASSLRTGGGGYTF. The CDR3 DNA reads TGTGCCAGCAGTTTACGGACGGGGGGAGGTGGCTACACCTTC.

Written as DNA, the CDR3 is TGTGCCAGCAGTTTCTCGGGACAGGGGAGGAAAAACTATGGCTACACCTTC. Amino acid sequence: CASSFSGQGRKNYGYTF. The chain employs TRBV28 and TRBJ1-2; 10 bases are shared with TRBD1. Trimming removed 3 bases from V and 2 bases from J; junction bases left unmatched: 9. Germline V gene data show CDR1 as MDHEN and CDR2 as SYDVKM. This CDR3 region has 17 residues.

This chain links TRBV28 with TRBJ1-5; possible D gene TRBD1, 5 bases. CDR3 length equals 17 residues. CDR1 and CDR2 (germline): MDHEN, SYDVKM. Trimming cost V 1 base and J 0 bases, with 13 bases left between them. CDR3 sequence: CASSLSVGGNSNQPQHF. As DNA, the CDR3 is TGTGCCAGCAGTTTATCGGTTGGGGGAAATAGCAATCAGCCCCAGCATTTT.

The CDR3 region has the DNA TGTGCCAGCAGCTTCAGCTCCTATAATTCACCCCTCCACTTT. Translated: CASSFSSYNSPLHF. The chain employs TRBV11-2 and TRBJ1-6; D gene unclear. Germline CDR1 SGHAT, CDR2 FQNNGV. V lost 3 bases and J lost 0, with 3 bases in between. The CDR3 is 14 residues long.

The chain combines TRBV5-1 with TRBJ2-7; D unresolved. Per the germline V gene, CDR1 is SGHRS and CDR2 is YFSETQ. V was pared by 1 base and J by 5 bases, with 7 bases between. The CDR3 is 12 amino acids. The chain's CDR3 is CASSLPTNEQYF. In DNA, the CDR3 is TGCGCCAGCAGCTTGCCCACTAACGAGCAGTACTTC.

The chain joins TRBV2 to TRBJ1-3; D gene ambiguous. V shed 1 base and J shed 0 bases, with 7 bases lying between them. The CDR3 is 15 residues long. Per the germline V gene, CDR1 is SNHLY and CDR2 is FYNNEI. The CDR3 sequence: CASSEEDYSGNTIYF. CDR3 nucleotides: TGTGCCAGCAGTGAAGAGGACTACTCTGGAAACACCATATATTTT.

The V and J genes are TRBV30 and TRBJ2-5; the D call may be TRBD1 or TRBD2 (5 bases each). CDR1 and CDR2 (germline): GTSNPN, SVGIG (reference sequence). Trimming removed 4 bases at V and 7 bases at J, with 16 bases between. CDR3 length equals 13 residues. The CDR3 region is CAWTEGTLATQYF. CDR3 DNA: TGTGCCTGGACAGAGGGGACCCTCGCGACCCAGTACTTC.

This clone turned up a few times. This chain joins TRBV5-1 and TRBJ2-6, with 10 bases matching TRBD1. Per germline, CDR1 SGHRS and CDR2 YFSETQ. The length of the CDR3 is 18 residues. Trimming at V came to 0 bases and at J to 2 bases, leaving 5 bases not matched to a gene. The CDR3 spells CASSLGTGGLAGANVLTF. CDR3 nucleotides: TGCGCCAGCAGCTTGGGGACAGGGGGTCTAGCTGGGGCCAACGTCCTGACTTTC.

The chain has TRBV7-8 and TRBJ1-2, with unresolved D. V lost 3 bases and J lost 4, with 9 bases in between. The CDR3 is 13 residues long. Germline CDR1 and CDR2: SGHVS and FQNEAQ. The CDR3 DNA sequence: TGTGCCAGCAGCTTGGTACAGAGCTATGGCTACACCTTC. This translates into CASSLVQSYGYTF.

CDR3 residues: CASSLTGGHATTEAFF. CDR3 nucleotides: TGCGCCAGCAGCTTGACGGGGGGGCACGCTACCACTGAAGCTTTCTTT. This chain joins TRBV5-1 and TRBJ1-1, with D perhaps TRBD1 (6 bases). The CDR3 has 16 residues. Trimming shortened V by 1 base and J by 4 bases, and 17 bases separated the two germline ends. Germline V gives CDR1 SGHRS, CDR2 YFSETQ. The variable domain in full, with the rest retrieved from reference TRBV5-1 and TRBJ1-1, is KAGVTQTPRYLIKTRGQQVTLSCSPISGHRSVSWYQQTPGQGLQFLFEYFSETQRNKGNFPGRFSGRQFSNSRSEMNVSTLELGDSALYLCASSLTGGHATTEAFFGQGTRLTVV.

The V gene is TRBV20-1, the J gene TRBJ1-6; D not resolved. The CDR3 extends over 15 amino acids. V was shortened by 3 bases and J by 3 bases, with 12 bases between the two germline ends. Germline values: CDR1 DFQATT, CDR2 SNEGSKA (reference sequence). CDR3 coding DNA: TGCAGTGCTAGTGTAGGAGGGAGCTATAATTCACCCCTCCACTTT. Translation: CSASVGGSYNSPLHF.

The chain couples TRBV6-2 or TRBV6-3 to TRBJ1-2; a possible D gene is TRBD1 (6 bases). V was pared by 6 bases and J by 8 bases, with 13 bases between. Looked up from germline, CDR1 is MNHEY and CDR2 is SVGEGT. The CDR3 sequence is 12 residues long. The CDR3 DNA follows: TGTGCCAGCAGCGCAGCAGGGGTCGGCTACACCTTC. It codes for CASSAAGVGYTF.

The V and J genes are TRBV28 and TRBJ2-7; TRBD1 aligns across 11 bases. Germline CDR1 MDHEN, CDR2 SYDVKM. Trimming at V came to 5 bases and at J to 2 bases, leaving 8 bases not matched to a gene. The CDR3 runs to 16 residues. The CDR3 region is CASSNAGTGGTYEQYF. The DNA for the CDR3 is TGTGCCAGCAGTAATGCTGGGACAGGGGGAACCTACGAGCAGTACTTC.

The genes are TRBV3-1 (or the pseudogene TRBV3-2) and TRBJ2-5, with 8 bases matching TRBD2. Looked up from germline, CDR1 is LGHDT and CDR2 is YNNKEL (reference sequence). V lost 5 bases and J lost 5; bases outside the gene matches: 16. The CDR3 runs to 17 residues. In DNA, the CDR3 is TGTGCCAGCAGCAGGCGGGCGGGACTCTCGGGGGGGGAGACCCAGTACTTC. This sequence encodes CASSRRAGLSGGETQYF.

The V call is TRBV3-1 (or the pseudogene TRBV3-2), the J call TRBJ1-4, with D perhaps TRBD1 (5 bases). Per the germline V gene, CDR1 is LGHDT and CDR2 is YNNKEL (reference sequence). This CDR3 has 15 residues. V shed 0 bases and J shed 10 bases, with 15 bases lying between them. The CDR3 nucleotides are TGTGCCAGCAGCCAAGAGGAGGGGAGGTGGGGAAAACTGTTTTTT. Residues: CASSQEEGRWGKLFF.

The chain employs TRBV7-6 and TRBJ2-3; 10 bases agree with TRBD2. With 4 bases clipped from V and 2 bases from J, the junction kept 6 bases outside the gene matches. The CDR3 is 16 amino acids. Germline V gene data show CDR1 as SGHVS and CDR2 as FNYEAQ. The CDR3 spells CASSSGLATITDTQYF. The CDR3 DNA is TGTGCCAGCAGCTCGGGACTAGCGACGATCACAGATACGCAGTATTTT.

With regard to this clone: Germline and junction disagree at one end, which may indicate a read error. The CDR3 DNA sequence: TGTGCCAGCAGTCTTGCCCGACAGGACGAGACGTTC. Translation: CASSLARQDETF. The chain uses TRBV28 and TRBJ2-4, with D perhaps matching TRBD1 (6 bases). The CDR3 totals 12 residues. Germline CDR1 reads MDHEN; CDR2 reads SYDVKM.

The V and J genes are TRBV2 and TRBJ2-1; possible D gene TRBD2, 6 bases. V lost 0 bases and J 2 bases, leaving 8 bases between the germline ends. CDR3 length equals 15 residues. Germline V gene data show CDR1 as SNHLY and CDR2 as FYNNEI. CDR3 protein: CASSEAPGAYNEQFF. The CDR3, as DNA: TGTGCCAGCAGTGAAGCCCCGGGAGCCTACAATGAGCAGTTCTTC.

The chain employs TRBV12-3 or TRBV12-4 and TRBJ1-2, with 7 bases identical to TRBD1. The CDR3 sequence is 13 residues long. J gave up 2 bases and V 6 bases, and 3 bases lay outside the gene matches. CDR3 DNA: TGTGCCAGCAGACTACAGGGGAACTATGGCTACACCTTC. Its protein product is CASRLQGNYGYTF.

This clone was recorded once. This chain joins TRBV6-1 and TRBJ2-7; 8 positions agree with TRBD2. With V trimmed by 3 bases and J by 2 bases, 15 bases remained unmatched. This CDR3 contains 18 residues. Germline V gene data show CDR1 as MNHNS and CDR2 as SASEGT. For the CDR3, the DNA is TGTGCCAGCAGTGACCCAGTGGCGGGGGGCTTTTTCCCCTACGAGCAGTACTTC. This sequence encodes CASSDPVAGGFFPYEQYF.

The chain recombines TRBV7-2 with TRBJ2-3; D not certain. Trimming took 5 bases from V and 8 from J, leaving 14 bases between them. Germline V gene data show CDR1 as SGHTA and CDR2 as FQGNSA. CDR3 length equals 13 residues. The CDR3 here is CASSPEQMFTQYF. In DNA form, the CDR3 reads TGTGCCAGCAGCCCCGAACAGATGTTTACGCAGTATTTT.

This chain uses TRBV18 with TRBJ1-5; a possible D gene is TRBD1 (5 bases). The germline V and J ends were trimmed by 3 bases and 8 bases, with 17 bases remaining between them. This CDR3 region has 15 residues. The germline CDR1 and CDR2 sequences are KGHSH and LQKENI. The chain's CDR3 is CASSPGQGPWEPQHF. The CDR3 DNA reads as TGTGCCAGCTCACCGGGGCAAGGGCCCTGGGAGCCCCAGCATTTT.

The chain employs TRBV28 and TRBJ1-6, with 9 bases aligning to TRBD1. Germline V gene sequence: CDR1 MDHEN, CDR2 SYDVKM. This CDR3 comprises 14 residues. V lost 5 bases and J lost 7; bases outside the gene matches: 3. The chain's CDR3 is CASSTGTGNSPLHF. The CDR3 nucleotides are TGTGCCAGCAGTACCGGGACAGGGAATTCACCCCTCCACTTT.

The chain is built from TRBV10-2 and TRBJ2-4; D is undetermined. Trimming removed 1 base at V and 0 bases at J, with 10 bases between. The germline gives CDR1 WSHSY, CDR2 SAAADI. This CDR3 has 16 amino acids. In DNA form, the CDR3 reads TGCGCCAGCAGTGAGTTAGACACTTTAGCCAAAAACATTCAGTACTTC. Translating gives CASSELDTLAKNIQYF.

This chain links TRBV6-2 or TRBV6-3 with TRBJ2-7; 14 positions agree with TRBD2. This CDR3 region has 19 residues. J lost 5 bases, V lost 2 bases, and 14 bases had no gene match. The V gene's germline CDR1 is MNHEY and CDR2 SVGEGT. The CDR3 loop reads CASSYLLGLAGGSRDEQYF. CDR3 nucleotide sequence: TGTGCCAGCAGTTACCTGCTCGGACTAGCGGGGGGCAGTCGCGACGAGCAGTACTTC.